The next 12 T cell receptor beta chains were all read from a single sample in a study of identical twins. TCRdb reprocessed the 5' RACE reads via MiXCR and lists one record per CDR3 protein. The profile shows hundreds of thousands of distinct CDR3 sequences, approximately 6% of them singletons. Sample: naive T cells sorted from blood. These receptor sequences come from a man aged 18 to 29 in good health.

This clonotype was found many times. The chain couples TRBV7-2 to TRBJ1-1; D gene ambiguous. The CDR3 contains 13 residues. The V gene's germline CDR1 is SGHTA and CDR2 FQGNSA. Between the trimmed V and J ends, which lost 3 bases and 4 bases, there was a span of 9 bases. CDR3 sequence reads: CASSFQVGTEAFF. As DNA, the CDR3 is TGTGCCAGCAGCTTCCAGGTGGGCACTGAAGCTTTCTTT.

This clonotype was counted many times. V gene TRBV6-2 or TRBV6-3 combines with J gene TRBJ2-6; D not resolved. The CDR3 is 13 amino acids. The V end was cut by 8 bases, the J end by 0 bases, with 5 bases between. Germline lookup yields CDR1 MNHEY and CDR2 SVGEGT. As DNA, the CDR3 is TGTGCCAGCTGCCTCTCTGGGGCCAACGTCCTGACTTTC. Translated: CASCLSGANVLTF.

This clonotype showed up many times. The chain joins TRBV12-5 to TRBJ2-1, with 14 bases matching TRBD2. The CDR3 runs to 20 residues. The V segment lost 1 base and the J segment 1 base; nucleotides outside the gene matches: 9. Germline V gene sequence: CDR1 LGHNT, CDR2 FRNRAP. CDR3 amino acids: CASGLGQGLAGDGSYNEQFF. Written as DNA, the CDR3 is TGTGCTAGTGGTTTGGGACAGGGACTAGCGGGAGATGGGTCCTACAATGAGCAGTTCTTC.

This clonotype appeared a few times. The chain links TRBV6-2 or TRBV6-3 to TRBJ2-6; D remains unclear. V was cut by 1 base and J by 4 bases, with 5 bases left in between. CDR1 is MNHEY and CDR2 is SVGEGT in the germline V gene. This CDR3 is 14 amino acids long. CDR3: CASSYWSGANVLTF. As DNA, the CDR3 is TGTGCCAGCAGTTACTGGTCGGGGGCCAACGTCCTGACTTTC.

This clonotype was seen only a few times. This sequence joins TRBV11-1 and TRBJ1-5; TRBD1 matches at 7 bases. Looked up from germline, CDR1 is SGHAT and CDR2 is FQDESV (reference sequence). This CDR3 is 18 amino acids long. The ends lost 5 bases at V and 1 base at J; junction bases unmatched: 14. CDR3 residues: CASSASIGQARSNQPQHF. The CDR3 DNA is TGTGCCAGCAGCGCGTCTATAGGACAGGCTCGCAGCAATCAGCCCCAGCATTTT. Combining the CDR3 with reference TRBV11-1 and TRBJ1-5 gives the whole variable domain EAEVAQSPRYKITEKSQAVAFWCDPISGHATLYWYRQILGQGPELLVQFQDESVVDDSQLPKDRFSAERLKGVDSTLKIQPAELGDSAMYLCASSASIGQARSNQPQHFGDGTRLSIL.

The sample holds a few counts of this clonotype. In nucleotides, the CDR3 is TGTGCCAGCACCCTGGCGGGAGGGGCAGATACGCAGTATTTT. It is translated as CASTLAGGADTQYF. This chain links TRBV12-3 or TRBV12-4 with TRBJ2-3; 9 bases map to TRBD2. The CDR3 consists of 14 residues. Losses at the gene ends were 7 bases for V and 4 bases for J; bases not matched to a gene: 6.

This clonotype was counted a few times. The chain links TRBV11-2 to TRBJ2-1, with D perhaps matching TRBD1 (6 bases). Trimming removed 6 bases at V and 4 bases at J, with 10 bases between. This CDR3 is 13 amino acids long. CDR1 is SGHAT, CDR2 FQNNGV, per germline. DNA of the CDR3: TGTGCCAGCAGGGACAGACTTTACAATGAGCAGTTCTTC. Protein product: CASRDRLYNEQFF.

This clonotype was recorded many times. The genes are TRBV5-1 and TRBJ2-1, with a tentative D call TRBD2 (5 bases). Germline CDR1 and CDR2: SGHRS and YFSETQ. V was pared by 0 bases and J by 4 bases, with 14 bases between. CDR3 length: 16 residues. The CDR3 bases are TGCGCCAGCAGCTTGGTCTCCGGGGAAACTTACAATGAGCAGTTCTTC. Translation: CASSLVSGETYNEQFF.

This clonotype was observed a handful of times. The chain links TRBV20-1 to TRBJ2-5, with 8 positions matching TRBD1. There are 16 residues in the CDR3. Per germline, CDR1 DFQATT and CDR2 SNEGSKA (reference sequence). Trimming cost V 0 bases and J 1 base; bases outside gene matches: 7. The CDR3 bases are TGCAGTGCTAGAGATCCTGGACAGGGTCCCCAAGAGACCCAGTACTTC. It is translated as CSARDPGQGPQETQYF.

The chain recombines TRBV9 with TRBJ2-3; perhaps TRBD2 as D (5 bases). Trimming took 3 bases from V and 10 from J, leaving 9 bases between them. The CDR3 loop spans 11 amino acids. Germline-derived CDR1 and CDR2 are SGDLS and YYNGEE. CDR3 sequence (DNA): TGTGCCAGCAGCGGAGCGGACCCGCAGTATTTT. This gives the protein CASSGADPQYF.

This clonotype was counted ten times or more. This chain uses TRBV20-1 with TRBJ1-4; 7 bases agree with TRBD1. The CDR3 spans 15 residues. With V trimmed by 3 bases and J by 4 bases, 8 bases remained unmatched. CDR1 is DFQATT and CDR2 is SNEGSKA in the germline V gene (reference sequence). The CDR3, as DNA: TGCAGTGCTAGTAACAGGGGACTTTTTAATGAAAAACTGTTTTTT. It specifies CSASNRGLFNEKLFF.

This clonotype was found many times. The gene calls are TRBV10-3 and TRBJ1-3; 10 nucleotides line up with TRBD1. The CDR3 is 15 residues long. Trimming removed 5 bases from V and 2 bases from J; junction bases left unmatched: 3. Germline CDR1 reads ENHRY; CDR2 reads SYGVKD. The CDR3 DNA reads TGTGCCATCAGTCCCGGGACAGGGGCTGGAAACACCATATATTTT. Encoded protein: CAISPGTGAGNTIYF.